This entry concerns a single TCR beta chain. Followed over time, Seattle patients had been enrolled while infection was active. The sample comes from a study of blood T cell repertoires in COVID-19. Data came from immunoSEQ multiplex PCR; TCRdb stores just in-frame clones and leaves some out. The sample holds more than 80,000 clones, 70% to 80% seen once. The source is an elderly man with COVID-19, enrolled during active disease. The sequenced sample consisted of peripheral blood.

The CDR3 nucleotides read TGTGCCAGCAGTTTCGCGGGGGGGACTAGCGGTTACAATGAGCAGTTCTTC. Its protein product is CASSFAGGTSGYNEQFF. The chain joins TRBV28 to TRBJ2-1, with 11 bases matching TRBD2. V shed 3 bases and J 4 bases; nucleotides not matched to a gene: 8. The CDR3 consists of 17 residues. Per germline, CDR1 MDHEN and CDR2 SYDVKM.